What follows are 5 T cell receptor beta chains derived from one specimen sequenced in a study of T cells in Graves' hyperthyroidism and ophthalmopathy. Researchers took RNA transcripts and amplified the TCR beta CDR3 regions from them. HTBI primers were used for first-round RT-PCR of the TCR CDR3. Each CDR3 protein is one row after TCRdb ran MiXCR on the multiplex PCR reads. The sample holds a few hundred thousand distinct CDR3 sequences, 15% to 19% seen once. The source material was blood. These receptors came from a woman between 18 and 29 years old with Graves' hyperthyroidism that later progressed to Graves' ophthalmopathy.

The sample holds many counts of this clonotype. The chain employs TRBV12-3 or TRBV12-4 and TRBJ2-1; D may be TRBD2 (5 bases). V dropped 6 bases and J dropped 7 bases, with 19 bases sitting between them. The CDR3 loop spans 15 amino acids. The CDR3 sequence: CASRVLRDPNNEQFF. CDR3 in DNA: TGTGCCAGCAGAGTTCTCCGGGATCCTAATAATGAGCAGTTCTTC.

This clonotype was recorded many times. The chain carries TRBV3-1 and TRBJ2-1; TRBD2 aligns across 7 bases. Germline CDR1 and CDR2: LGHDT and YNNKEL (reference sequence). The trim removed 1 base at V and 6 bases at J, leaving 3 bases unmatched. The CDR3 is made up of 14 amino acids. The CDR3 region is CASSQGPSGNEQFF. CDR3 in DNA: TGTGCCAGCAGCCAAGGGCCTAGCGGCAATGAGCAGTTCTTC.

This clonotype turned up a few times. This rearrangement joins TRBV7-2 to TRBJ1-5; no definite D call. CDR3 length: 15 residues. Germline lookup yields CDR1 SGHTA and CDR2 FQGNSA. V lost 2 bases, J lost 5 bases, and 13 bases lay in between. This CDR3 is CASSLRSADHQPQHF. In nucleotides, the CDR3 is TGTGCCAGCAGCTTAAGGTCAGCAGACCATCAGCCCCAGCATTTT.

Only a few counts were recorded for this clonotype. The chain couples TRBV4-1 to TRBJ2-2; the match to TRBD2 covers 11 bases. This CDR3 region has 16 residues. V shed 1 base, J shed 4 bases, and the junction held 2 bases outside the gene matches. The germline V gene has CDR1 MGHRA and CDR2 YSYEKL. CDR3 loop: CASSQVTSGTTGELFF. Written as DNA, the CDR3 is TGCGCCAGCAGCCAAGTGACTAGCGGGACCACCGGGGAGCTGTTTTTT.

There are many counts of this clonotype. V gene TRBV13 combines with J gene TRBJ2-1; 8 bases fit TRBD2. The CDR3 length is 14 residues. CDR1 is PRHDT, CDR2 FYEKMQ, per germline (reference sequence). V trimming: 5 bases; J trimming: 7 bases; junction bases outside the gene matches: 7. The CDR3 nucleotides read TGTGCCAGCAGCACACGGGGGGGAAGGAATGAGCAGTTCTTC. Protein sequence: CASSTRGGRNEQFF.